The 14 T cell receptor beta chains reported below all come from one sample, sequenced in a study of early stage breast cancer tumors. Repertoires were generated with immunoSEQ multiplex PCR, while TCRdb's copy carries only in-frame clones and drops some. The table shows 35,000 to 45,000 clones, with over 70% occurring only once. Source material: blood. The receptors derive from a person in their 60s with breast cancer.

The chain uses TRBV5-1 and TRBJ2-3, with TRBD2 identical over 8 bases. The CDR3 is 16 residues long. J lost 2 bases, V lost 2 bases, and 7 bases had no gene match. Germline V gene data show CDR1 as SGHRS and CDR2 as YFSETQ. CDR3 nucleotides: TGCGCCAGCAGCTTCCGCGGGGGGTCTGCCACAGATACGCAGTATTTT. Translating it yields CASSFRGGSATDTQYF.

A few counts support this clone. CDR3 sequence reads: CASTDRGGYTF. CDR3 DNA sequence: TGTGCCAGCACCGACAGGGGTGGCTACACCTTC. This rearrangement joins TRBV6-5 to TRBJ1-2; 8 positions agree with TRBD1. Germline V lookup: CDR1 MNHEY, CDR2 SVGAGI. This CDR3 is built from 11 residues. V gave up 7 bases and J gave up 7 bases; unmatched junction bases: 2.

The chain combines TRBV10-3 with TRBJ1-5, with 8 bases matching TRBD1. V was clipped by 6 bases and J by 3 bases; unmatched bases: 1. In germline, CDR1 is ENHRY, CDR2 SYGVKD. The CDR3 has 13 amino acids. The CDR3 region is CAIRDRDNQPQHF. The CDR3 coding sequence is TGTGCCATCAGGGACAGGGACAATCAGCCCCAGCATTTT.

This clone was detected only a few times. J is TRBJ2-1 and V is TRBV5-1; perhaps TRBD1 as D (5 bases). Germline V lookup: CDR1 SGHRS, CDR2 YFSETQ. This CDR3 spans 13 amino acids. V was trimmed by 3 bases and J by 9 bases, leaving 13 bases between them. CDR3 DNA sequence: TGCGCCAGCAGCTGGACGACAGCTTTTGAGCAGTTCTTC. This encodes CASSWTTAFEQFF.

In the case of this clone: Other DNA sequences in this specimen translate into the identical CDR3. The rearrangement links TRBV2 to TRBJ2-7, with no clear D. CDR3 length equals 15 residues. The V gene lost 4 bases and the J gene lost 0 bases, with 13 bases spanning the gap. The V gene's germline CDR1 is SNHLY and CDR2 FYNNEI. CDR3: CASSGQRKSSYEQYF. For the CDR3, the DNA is TGTGCCAGCAGTGGACAACGGAAAAGCTCCTACGAGCAGTACTTC. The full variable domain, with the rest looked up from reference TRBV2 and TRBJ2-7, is EPEVTQTPSHQVTQMGQEVILRCVPISNHLYFYWYRQILGQKVEFLVSFYNNEISEKSEIFDDQFSVERPDGSNFTLKIRSTKLEDSAMYFCASSGQRKSSYEQYFGPGTRLTVT.

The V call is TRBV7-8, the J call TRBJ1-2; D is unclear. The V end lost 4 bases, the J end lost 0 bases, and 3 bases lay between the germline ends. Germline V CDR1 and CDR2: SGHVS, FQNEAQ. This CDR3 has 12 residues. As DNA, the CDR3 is TGTGCCAGCAGCTACACTAACTATGGCTACACCTTC. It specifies CASSYTNYGYTF.

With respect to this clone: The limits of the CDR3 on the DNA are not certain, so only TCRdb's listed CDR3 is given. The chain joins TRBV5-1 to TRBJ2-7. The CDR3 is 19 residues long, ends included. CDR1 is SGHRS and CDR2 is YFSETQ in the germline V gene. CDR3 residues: CASDPSGGAPYEQYFAQYF.

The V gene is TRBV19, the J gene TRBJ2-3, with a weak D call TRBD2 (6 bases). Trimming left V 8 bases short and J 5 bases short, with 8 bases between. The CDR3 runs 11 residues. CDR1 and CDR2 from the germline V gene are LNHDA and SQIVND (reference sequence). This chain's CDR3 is CASGGRDTQYF. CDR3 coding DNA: TGTGCCAGTGGAGGGCGAGATACGCAGTATTTT.

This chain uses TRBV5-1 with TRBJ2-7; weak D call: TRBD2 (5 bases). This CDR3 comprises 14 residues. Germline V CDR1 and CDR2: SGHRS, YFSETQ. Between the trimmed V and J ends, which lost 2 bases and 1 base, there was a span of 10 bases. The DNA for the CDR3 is TGCGCCAGCAGCTTCTCGGGATATTCCTACGAGCAGTACTTC. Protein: CASSFSGYSYEQYF. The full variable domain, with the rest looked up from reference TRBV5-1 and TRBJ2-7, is KAGVTQTPRYLIKTRGQQVTLSCSPISGHRSVSWYQQTPGQGLQFLFEYFSETQRNKGNFPGRFSGRQFSNSRSEMNVSTLELGDSALYLCASSFSGYSYEQYFGPGTRLTVT.

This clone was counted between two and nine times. CDR3 bases: TGCAGCGTCTTCGACAGCCCCTATGGCTACACCTTC. It encodes CSVFDSPYGYTF. The rearrangement joins TRBV29-1 to TRBJ1-2; weak D call: TRBD1 (5 bases). The CDR3 totals 12 residues. V lost 6 bases and J 4 bases, leaving 12 bases between the germline ends. CDR1 and CDR2 (germline): SQVTM, ANQGSEA.

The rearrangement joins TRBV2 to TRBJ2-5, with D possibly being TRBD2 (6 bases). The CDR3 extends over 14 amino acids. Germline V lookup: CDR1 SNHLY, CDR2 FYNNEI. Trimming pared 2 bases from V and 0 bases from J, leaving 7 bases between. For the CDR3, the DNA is TGTGCCAGCAGTGAACCTAGCGACCAAGAGACCCAGTACTTC. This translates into CASSEPSDQETQYF.

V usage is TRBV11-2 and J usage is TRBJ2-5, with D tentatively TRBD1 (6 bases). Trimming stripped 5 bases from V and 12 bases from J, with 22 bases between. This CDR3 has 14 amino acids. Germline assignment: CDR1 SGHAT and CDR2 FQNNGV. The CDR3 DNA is TGTGCCAGCAGCCCCCTGCGGACAGTGGGCTCAGAGTACTTC. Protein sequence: CASSPLRTVGSEYF.

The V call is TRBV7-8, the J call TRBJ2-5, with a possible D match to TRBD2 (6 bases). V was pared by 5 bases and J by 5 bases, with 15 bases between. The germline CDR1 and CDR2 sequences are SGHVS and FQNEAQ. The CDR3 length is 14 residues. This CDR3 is CASSRSGPGETQYF. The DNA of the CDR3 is TGTGCCAGCAGCAGAAGCGGGCCCGGGGAGACCCAGTACTTC.

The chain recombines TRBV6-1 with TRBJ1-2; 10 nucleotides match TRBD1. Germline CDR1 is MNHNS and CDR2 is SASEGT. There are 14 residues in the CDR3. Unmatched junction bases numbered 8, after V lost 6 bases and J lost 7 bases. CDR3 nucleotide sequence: TGTGCCAGCAGCGAGGACAGGGGGTTGGGTGGCTACACCTTC. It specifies CASSEDRGLGGYTF.